The 10 T cell receptor beta chains below all came from one sample that was sequenced in a study of T cell responses to AZD1222 COVID-19 vaccine. The table came from immunoSEQ multiplex PCR; TCRdb's copy has only in-frame clones and leaves some out. The sample has some 280,000 clones, around 93% seen once; the top ten hold roughly 0.51%. This specimen consisted of peripheral blood, obtained 28 days after the second AZD1222 dose. The receptors shown here come from an adult who received the AZD1222 COVID-19 vaccine.

V is TRBV12-3 or TRBV12-4 and J is TRBJ2-7; D unresolved. The CDR3 has 12 amino acids. V lost 2 bases and J 6 bases, leaving 8 bases between the germline ends. CDR3 region: CASSLTSSEQYF. DNA for the CDR3: TGTGCCAGCAGTTTAACATCGAGCGAGCAGTACTTC.

The J gene is TRBJ2-3, the V gene TRBV11-2; D is ambiguous. Germline V CDR1 and CDR2: SGHAT, FQNNGV. The ends were cut back, 5 bases at V and 6 bases at J, with 12 bases in the middle. The CDR3 totals 13 residues. CDR3 residues: CASSPGPPDTQYF. CDR3 in DNA: TGTGCCAGCAGCCCCGGCCCCCCGGATACGCAGTATTTT.

The chain employs TRBV28 and TRBJ1-5, with D unclear. Trimming cost V 8 bases and J 5 bases, with 19 bases left between them. The CDR3 runs 15 residues. Germline V gene lookup returns CDR1 MDHEN and CDR2 SYDVKM. DNA of the CDR3: TGTGCCAGCCGACCCCTGGATCAATGGGATCAGCCCCAGCATTTT. Its protein is CASRPLDQWDQPQHF. The full variable domain, its missing parts supplied by reference TRBV28 and TRBJ1-5, is DVKVTQSSRYLVKRTGEKVFLECVQDMDHENMFWYRQDPGLGLRLIYFSYDVKMKEKGDIPEGYSVSREKKERFSLILESASTNQTSMYLCASRPLDQWDQPQHFGDGTRLSIL.

This clone was counted a single time. The chain combines TRBV19 with TRBJ1-5; tentative D call: TRBD1 (5 bases). Trimming removed 1 base at V and 5 bases at J, with 9 bases between. Germline lookup yields CDR1 LNHDA and CDR2 SQIVND (reference sequence). The CDR3 consists of 14 residues. Written as DNA, the CDR3 is TGTGCCAGTAGTATAGCGACAGACGATCAGCCCCAGCATTTT. It codes for CASSIATDDQPQHF.

Only one count was recorded for this clone. V is TRBV10-3 and J is TRBJ2-1; D is unclear. This CDR3 contains 13 residues. Germline loops: CDR1 ENHRY, CDR2 SYGVKD. The V end was cut by 6 bases, the J end by 1 base, with 7 bases between. The DNA of the CDR3 is TGTGCCATCAGCACTCCTTCCTACAATGAGCAGTTCTTC. Translating gives CAISTPSYNEQFF.

The rearrangement joins TRBV5-1 to TRBJ2-5, with 7 nucleotides matching TRBD1. V was clipped by 4 bases and J by 1 base; unmatched bases: 4. The CDR3 covers 14 residues. CDR1 and CDR2 (germline): SGHRS, YFSETQ. CDR3 in DNA: TGCGCCAGCAGCCGGGGACAGTCCCAAGAGACCCAGTACTTC. This encodes CASSRGQSQETQYF. Based on the CDR3 plus reference TRBV5-1 and TRBJ2-5, the full variable domain is KAGVTQTPRYLIKTRGQQVTLSCSPISGHRSVSWYQQTPGQGLQFLFEYFSETQRNKGNFPGRFSGRQFSNSRSEMNVSTLELGDSALYLCASSRGQSQETQYFGPGTRLLVL.

This clone appeared once. The V gene is TRBV6-2 or TRBV6-3, the J gene TRBJ2-1; 16 positions agree with TRBD2. The CDR3 runs 15 residues. Per germline, CDR1 MNHEY and CDR2 SVGEGT. After removal of 7 bases from V and 10 bases from J, the junction contained 7 bases not matched to a gene. The CDR3 here is CASIPGLAGGREQFF. CDR3 coding DNA: TGTGCCAGCATCCCGGGACTAGCGGGGGGGCGCGAGCAGTTCTTC.

The chain recombines TRBV2 with TRBJ1-5, with a weak D call TRBD1 (5 bases). This CDR3 comprises 13 residues. Per germline, CDR1 SNHLY and CDR2 FYNNEI. Between the trimmed V and J ends, which lost 8 bases and 7 bases, there was a span of 15 bases. The DNA for the CDR3 is TGTGCCAGCCGCGGGGGGTGGGAGCAGCCCCAGCATTTT. Encoded protein: CASRGGWEQPQHF. Supplemented by reference TRBV2 and TRBJ1-5, the full variable domain reads EPEVTQTPSHQVTQMGQEVILRCVPISNHLYFYWYRQILGQKVEFLVSFYNNEISEKSEIFDDQFSVERPDGSNFTLKIRSTKLEDSAMYFCASRGGWEQPQHFGDGTRLSIL.

The chain uses TRBV6-2 or TRBV6-3 and TRBJ2-5, with 10 bases aligning to TRBD2. The CDR3 consists of 17 residues. The germline V gene encodes CDR1 MNHEY and CDR2 SVGEGT. The junction had 14 bases not matched to a gene; V was cut back by 5 bases and J by 5 bases. CDR3 in DNA: TGTGCCAGCAGTAAGGGACTAGCGTTGAAGGGGTGGGAGACCCAGTACTTC. It specifies CASSKGLALKGWETQYF.

This clone was observed once. J is TRBJ2-6 and V is TRBV28; 10 positions agree with TRBD1. The V and J ends lost 4 bases and 4 bases, in that order; junction bases with no gene match: 10. This CDR3 comprises 18 residues. CDR1 and CDR2 (germline): MDHEN, SYDVKM. The CDR3 protein is CASSSVPGQGSGANVLTF. In nucleotides, the CDR3 is TGTGCCAGCAGTTCGGTCCCGGGACAGGGGTCCGGGGCCAACGTCCTGACTTTC.